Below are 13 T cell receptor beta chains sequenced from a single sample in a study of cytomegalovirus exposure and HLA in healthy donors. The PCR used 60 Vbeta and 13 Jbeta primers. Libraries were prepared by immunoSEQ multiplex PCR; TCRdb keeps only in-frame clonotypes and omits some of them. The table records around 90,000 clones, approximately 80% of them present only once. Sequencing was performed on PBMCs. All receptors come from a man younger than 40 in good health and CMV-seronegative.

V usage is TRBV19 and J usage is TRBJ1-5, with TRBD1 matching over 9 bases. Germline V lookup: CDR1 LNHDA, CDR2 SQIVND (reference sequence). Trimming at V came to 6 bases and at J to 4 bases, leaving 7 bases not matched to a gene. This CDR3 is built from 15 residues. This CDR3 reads CASRAVQGANQPQHF. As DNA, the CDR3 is TGTGCCAGTAGGGCGGTACAGGGGGCTAATCAGCCCCAGCATTTT.

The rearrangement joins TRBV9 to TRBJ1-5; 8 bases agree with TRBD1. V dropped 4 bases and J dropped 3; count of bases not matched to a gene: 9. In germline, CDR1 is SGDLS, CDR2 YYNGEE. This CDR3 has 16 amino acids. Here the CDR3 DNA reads TGTGCCAGCAGCTCCGGGACAGGCGGGCCCAATCAGCCCCAGCATTTT. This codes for CASSSGTGGPNQPQHF.

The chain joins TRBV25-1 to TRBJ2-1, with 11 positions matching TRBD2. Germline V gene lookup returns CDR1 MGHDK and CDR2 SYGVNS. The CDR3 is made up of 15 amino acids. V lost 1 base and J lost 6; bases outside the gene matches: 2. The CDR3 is CASSEFSGGANEQFF. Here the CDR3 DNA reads TGTGCCAGCAGTGAATTTAGCGGGGGGGCCAATGAGCAGTTCTTC.

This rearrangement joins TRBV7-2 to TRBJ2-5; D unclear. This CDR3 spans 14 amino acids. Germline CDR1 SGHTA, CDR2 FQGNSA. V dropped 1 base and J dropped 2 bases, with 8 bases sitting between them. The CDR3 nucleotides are TGTGCCAGCAGCTTAGATCCAGGTCAAGAGACCCAGTACTTC. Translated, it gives CASSLDPGQETQYF. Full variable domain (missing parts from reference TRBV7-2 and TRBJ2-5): GAGVSQSPSNKVTEKGKDVELRCDPISGHTALYWYRQSLGQGLEFLIYFQGNSAPDKSGLPSDRFSAERTGGSVSTLTIQRTQQEDSAVYLCASSLDPGQETQYFGPGTRLLVL.

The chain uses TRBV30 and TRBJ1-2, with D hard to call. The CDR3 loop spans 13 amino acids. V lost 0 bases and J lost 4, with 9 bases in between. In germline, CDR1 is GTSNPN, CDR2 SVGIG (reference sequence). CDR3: CAWSVRGLYGYTF. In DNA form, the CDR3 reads TGTGCCTGGAGTGTACGGGGTCTCTATGGCTACACCTTC.

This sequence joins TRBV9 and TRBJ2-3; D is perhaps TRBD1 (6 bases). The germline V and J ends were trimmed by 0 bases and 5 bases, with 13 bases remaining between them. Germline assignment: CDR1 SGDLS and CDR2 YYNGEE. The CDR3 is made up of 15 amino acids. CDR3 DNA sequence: TGTGCCAGCAGCGTAGAGGCCTCCAGGGGAGATACGCAGTATTTT. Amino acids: CASSVEASRGDTQYF.

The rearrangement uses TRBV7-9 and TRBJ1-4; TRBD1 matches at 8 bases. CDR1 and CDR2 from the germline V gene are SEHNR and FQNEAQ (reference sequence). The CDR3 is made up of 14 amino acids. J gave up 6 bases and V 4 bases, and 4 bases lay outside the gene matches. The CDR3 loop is CASSSSGGHEKLFF. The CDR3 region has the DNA TGTGCCAGCAGCTCTTCAGGGGGCCATGAAAAACTGTTTTTT.

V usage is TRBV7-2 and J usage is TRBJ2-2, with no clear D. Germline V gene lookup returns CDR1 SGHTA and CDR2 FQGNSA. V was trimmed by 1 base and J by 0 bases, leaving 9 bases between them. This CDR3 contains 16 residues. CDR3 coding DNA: TGTGCCAGCAGCTTAGGTGCAGATCCGAACACCGGGGAGCTGTTTTTT. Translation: CASSLGADPNTGELFF.

CDR3 nucleotides: TGTGCCAGCAGCTTGGGGGGACAGGGGTCGGCAGATACGCAGTATTTT. Translated, it gives CASSLGGQGSADTQYF. The chain couples TRBV5-6 to TRBJ2-3; 10 bases map to TRBD1. Germline CDR1 is SGHDT and CDR2 is YYEEEE. The trim removed 0 bases at V and 4 bases at J, leaving 5 bases unmatched. There are 16 residues in the CDR3.

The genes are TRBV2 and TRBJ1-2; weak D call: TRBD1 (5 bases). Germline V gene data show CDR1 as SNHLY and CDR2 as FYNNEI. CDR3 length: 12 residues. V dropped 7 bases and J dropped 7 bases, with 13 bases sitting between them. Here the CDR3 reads CASKYGGGGYTF. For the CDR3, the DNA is TGTGCCAGCAAGTACGGGGGAGGTGGCTACACCTTC.

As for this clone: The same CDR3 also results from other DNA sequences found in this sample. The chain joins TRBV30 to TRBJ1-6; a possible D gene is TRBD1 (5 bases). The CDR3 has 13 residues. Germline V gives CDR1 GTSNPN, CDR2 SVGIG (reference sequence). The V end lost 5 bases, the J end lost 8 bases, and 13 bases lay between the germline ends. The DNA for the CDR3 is TGTGCCTGGGCGGGGCAGGGTGATTCACCCCTCCACTTT. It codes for CAWAGQGDSPLHF.

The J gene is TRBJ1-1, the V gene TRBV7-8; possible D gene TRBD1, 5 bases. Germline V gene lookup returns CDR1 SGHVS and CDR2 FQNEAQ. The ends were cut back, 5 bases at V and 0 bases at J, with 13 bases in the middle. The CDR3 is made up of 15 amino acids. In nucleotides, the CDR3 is TGTGCCAGCAGCCTAGAGGGGCTCATGAACACTGAAGCTTTCTTT. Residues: CASSLEGLMNTEAFF. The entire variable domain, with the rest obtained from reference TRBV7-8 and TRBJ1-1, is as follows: GAGVSQSPRYKVAKRGQDVALRCDPISGHVSLFWYQQALGQGPEFLTYFQNEAQLDKSGLPSDRFFAERPEGSVSTLKIQRTQQEDSAVYLCASSLEGLMNTEAFFGQGTRLTVV.

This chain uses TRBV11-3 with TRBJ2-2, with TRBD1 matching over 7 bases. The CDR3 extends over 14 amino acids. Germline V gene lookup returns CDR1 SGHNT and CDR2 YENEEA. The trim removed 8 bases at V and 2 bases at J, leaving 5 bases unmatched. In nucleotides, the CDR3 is TGTGCCAGCGATAGGGGGCCCAACACCGGGGAGCTGTTTTTT. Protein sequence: CASDRGPNTGELFF. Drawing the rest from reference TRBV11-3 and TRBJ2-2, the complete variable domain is EAGVVQSPRYKIIEKKQPVAFWCNPISGHNTLYWYLQNLGQGPELLIRYENEEAVDDSQLPKDRFSAERLKGVDSTLKIQPAELGDSAVYLCASDRGPNTGELFFGEGSRLTVL.